This record looks at one T cell receptor (beta chain) sequence and its context. Its antigen is still unknown. Base qualities were left out, and no much larger clone turns up one base away. This specimen belongs to a study of T-cell memory formation after mild COVID-19 (dated by TCRdb to about 2021). Background for the entire study: TCR sequence clusters from the two donors were largely donor specific. In a couple of donors, T-cell clones that expanded and contracted after mild COVID-19 were tracked by sequencing TCRalpha and TCRbeta repertoires over time. The cohort was made up of two young adult volunteers, one female and one male, who were previously healthy.

The germline V gene gives CDR1 as LGHNA and CDR2 as YSLEER. V is trimmed back by 3 bases and J by 3 bases, and the junction contains 9 bases that no gene match accounts for. The CDR3 contains 17 residues, cysteine and phenylalanine counted. The entry retains the CDR3 DNA only, 51 bases that are in frame from base 1. Ficoll-Paque density gradient centrifugation was used to isolate PBMCs. On the study overall, not on this receptor specifically: The study included only a couple of mild cases, and larger cohorts that include severe cases with pre-infection samples were judged to be necessary. The second-wave clones that peaked on day 37 were not confirmed to be SARS-CoV-2 specific. Clones that contracted from day 15 to 85 showed balanced CD4/CD8 phenotypes, whereas a second wave of clones that expanded from day 15 to 37 leaned towards CD4+. Contracting CD4+ clones were found mainly in CM and EM memory subsets, while CD8+ clones were enriched in EMRA. The detection of some responding clones in pre-infection memory suggests that pre-existing cross-reactive memory T cells joined the SARS-CoV-2 response.

The sequencing machine was an Illumina NovaSeq 6000. Using 5'RACE with constant-segment primers, TCRalpha and TCRbeta cDNA libraries were constructed, with sample barcodes and unique molecular identifiers added in the process. Trizol reagent was used to extract RNA from every sample. Library amplification was performed in two PCR steps, and a second sample barcode and Illumina TruSeq adapters were introduced in the second step. Sequencing of the libraries was done on an Illumina NovaSeq, producing 2 x 150 bp paired-end reads. The source study handled its data this way. Demultiplexing of reads and collapsing into UMI-guided consensus sequences were performed with migec v1.2.7. With mixcr v2.1.11, UMI consensuses were aligned to TRA and TRB V and J templates and assembled into clonotypes. A clonotype was counted as expanded or contracted only if both edgeR and NoisET called the change significant, with noise models trained on biological replicates. For edgeR calls, the thresholds were a false discovery rate-adjusted p below 0.01 and a log2 fold-change of 1. As an exploratory analysis of dynamics, max-normalized trajectories of the 1000 most abundant clonotypes were examined with PCA combined with hierarchical clustering. Separately sequenced CD4+ and CD8+ repertoires were used to assign the CD4 or CD8 phenotype of responding clones. TCRdb cleaned the public reads at Q25 with fastp, built clones with MiXCR and kept in-frame beta chains. Every CDR3 protein is listed once, alongside the most common genes and DNA of its rows. These V and J calls derive from TCRdb rather than the authors' analysis. The sample table shows 200,000 to 250,000 distinct CDR3 sequences, and approximately 10% are seen once. Of the sample, more than 20% is held by the ten largest clones.

The chain employs TRBV4-3 and TRBJ2-3; 10 nucleotides in the junction match TRBD1. The receptor's source is a man between 18 and 29 years old who had mild COVID-19 (a few samples of this study predate the infection). The sample titles of this study are shuffled in the database, so cell type and time point are left out; the donor was told from shared clones. Sequences were obtained from PBMCs or a T cell subset sorted from them (not recorded which). At the DNA level, the sequence is TGCGCCAGCAGCCATACTCGGGACAGGGGTGGGACAGATACGCAGTATTTT. It codes for CASSHTRDRGGTDTQYF.